What follows are 29 T cell receptor beta chains derived from one specimen sequenced in a study of shared clonotypes between healthy human individuals. Some clones are missing from TCRdb's copy, which holds only in-frame ones; the method was immunoSEQ multiplex PCR. The repertoire holds around 620,000 clones, with 85% to 95% as singletons. The naive CD8 fraction comprised CD45RO-negative cells positively selected for CCR7 and excluded terminally differentiated effector memory CD45RA+ cells. Sequences were obtained from naive CD8+ T cells sorted from blood. The source of these receptors is a young woman in good health.

The chain employs TRBV30 and TRBJ1-1, with a possible D match to TRBD1 (6 bases). The CDR3 length is 16 residues. Per germline, CDR1 GTSNPN and CDR2 SVGIG (reference sequence). Trimming pared 0 bases from V and 3 bases from J, leaving 17 bases between. The CDR3 is CAWSVYRGQEDTEAFF. CDR3 sequence (DNA): TGTGCCTGGAGTGTATACCGGGGGCAGGAGGACACTGAAGCTTTCTTT.

Notes on this clone: The same CDR3 is also encoded by other DNA sequences in this sample. The chain couples TRBV27 to TRBJ2-5, with D possibly matching TRBD1 (6 bases). Germline CDR1 MNHEY, CDR2 SMNVEV (reference sequence). Trimming stripped 2 bases from V and 4 bases from J, with 11 bases between. The CDR3 runs to 14 residues. The CDR3 DNA reads as TGTGCCAGCAGTTTACTGGGGGCGGGAGAGACCCAGTACTTC. It codes for CASSLLGAGETQYF.

The chain joins TRBV9 to TRBJ2-1; TRBD2 matches 11 bases. CDR3 length equals 19 residues. Trimming took 3 bases from V and 4 from J; bases not matched to a gene: 15. Germline V CDR1 and CDR2: SGDLS, YYNGEE. CDR3 DNA sequence: TGTGCCAGCAGCGACGAGGGGTGGGCTAGCGGGAGGAGGTACAATGAGCAGTTCTTC. Its protein product is CASSDEGWASGRRYNEQFF.

This chain joins TRBV9 and TRBJ2-7; D may correspond to TRBD1 or TRBD2 (5 bases each). The germline V gene has CDR1 SGDLS and CDR2 YYNGEE. This CDR3 comprises 15 residues. V lost 0 bases, J lost 0 bases, and 10 bases lay in between. DNA for the CDR3: TGTGCCAGCAGCGTAGGAAACGGGGCCTCCTACGAGCAGTACTTC. This gives the protein CASSVGNGASYEQYF.

The CDR3: CASSLVGANSPLHF. The CDR3 nucleotides are TGTGCCAGCAGTTTGGTAGGGGCGAATTCACCCCTCCACTTT. This chain links TRBV27 with TRBJ1-6, with a weak D call TRBD1 (5 bases). The CDR3 extends over 14 amino acids. From germline, CDR1 is MNHEY and CDR2 SMNVEV (reference sequence). V was shortened by 3 bases and J by 7 bases, with 10 bases between the two germline ends.

The chain links TRBV5-6 to TRBJ2-7; D ambiguous. V lost 2 bases and J lost 9, with 9 bases in between. CDR3 length: 11 residues. The germline gives CDR1 SGHDT, CDR2 YYEEEE. CDR3 sequence reads: CASSFGVVQYF. As DNA, the CDR3 is TGTGCCAGCAGCTTCGGTGTGGTGCAGTACTTC.

The chain has TRBV28 and TRBJ2-7, with D perhaps TRBD1 or TRBD2 (5 bases each). CDR3 size: 15 residues. V was shortened by 3 bases and J by 2 bases, with 14 bases between the two germline ends. Germline V gives CDR1 MDHEN, CDR2 SYDVKM. CDR3 sequence: CASSFSFGGPYEQYF. In nucleotides, the CDR3 is TGTGCCAGCAGTTTTTCGTTTGGGGGACCCTACGAGCAGTACTTC.

Of note for this clone: The germline gene is not matched at one end of the junction; a read error may be the cause. CDR3 amino acids: CASSASSQPQHF. The CDR3 nucleotides are TGTGCCAGCAGCGCTAGCAGTCAGCCCCAGCATTTT. The chain joins TRBV9 to TRBJ1-5, with no clear D. This CDR3 contains 12 residues. Germline V gives CDR1 SGDLS, CDR2 YYNGEE. The variable domain in full, completed from reference TRBV9 and TRBJ1-5, reads DSGVTQTPKHLITATGQRVTLRCSPRSGDLSVYWYQQSLDQGLQFLIQYYNGEERAKGNILERFSAQQFPDLHSELNLSSLELGDSALYFCASSASSQPQHFGDGTRLSIL.

Points on this clone: Germline is not matched at one junction end, which may reflect a read error. The chain carries TRBV6-6 and TRBJ1-1; D is possibly TRBD1 (6 bases). Looked up from germline, CDR1 is MNHNY and CDR2 is SVGAGI (reference sequence). This CDR3 region has 14 residues. CDR3 residues: CASSYSGERTEAFF. DNA for the CDR3: TGTGCCAGCAGCTACTCAGGGGAGAGGACTGAAGCTTTCTTT.

The chain recombines TRBV4-1 with TRBJ2-7, with D hard to call. From germline, CDR1 is MGHRA and CDR2 YSYEKL. This CDR3 comprises 12 residues. Trimming left V 4 bases short and J 6 bases short, with 10 bases between. CDR3: CASSLPGGEQYF. The CDR3 coding sequence is TGCGCCAGCAGCCTACCGGGTGGCGAGCAGTACTTC.

The gene calls are TRBV7-9 and TRBJ2-5; the match to TRBD1 covers 10 bases. CDR1 and CDR2 (germline): SEHNR, FQNEAQ (reference sequence). Trimming took 5 bases from V and 11 from J; bases not matched to a gene: 14. There are 15 residues in the CDR3. CDR3 amino acids: CASSLGDRGVWEQYF. The CDR3 coding sequence is TGTGCCAGCAGCCTGGGGGACAGGGGCGTTTGGGAGCAGTACTTC. Full variable domain (missing parts from reference TRBV7-9 and TRBJ2-5): DTGVSQNPRHKITKRGQNVTFRCDPISEHNRLYWYRQTLGQGPEFLTYFQNEAQLEKSRLLSDRFSAERPKGSFSTLEIQRTEQGDSAMYLCASSLGDRGVWEQYFGPGTRLLVL.

The chain is built from TRBV27 and TRBJ2-2; either TRBD1 or TRBD2 may fit D (5 bases each). V was cut by 4 bases and J by 6 bases, with 24 bases left in between. In germline, CDR1 is MNHEY, CDR2 SMNVEV (reference sequence). The CDR3 runs to 18 residues. The CDR3 region is CASSSKYRDPRFPGELFF. The DNA for the CDR3 is TGTGCCAGCAGTTCGAAGTACCGGGACCCCAGATTCCCCGGGGAGCTGTTTTTT.

The gene calls are TRBV27 and TRBJ2-7, with D possibly being TRBD2 (6 bases). Germline V CDR1 and CDR2: MNHEY, SMNVEV (reference sequence). Trimming removed 1 base at V and 2 bases at J, with 12 bases between. The CDR3 has 15 residues. CDR3 sequence reads: CASSLYPSVAYEQYF. CDR3 bases: TGTGCCAGCAGTTTATATCCTAGCGTGGCCTACGAGCAGTACTTC.

The chain recombines TRBV27 with TRBJ2-7; 7 positions match TRBD1. The CDR3 runs 13 residues. The germline V gene encodes CDR1 MNHEY and CDR2 SMNVEV (reference sequence). J was trimmed by 5 bases and V by 5 bases; bases with no gene match: 6. The CDR3 is CASSKQGTHEQYF. CDR3 in DNA: TGTGCCAGCAGTAAACAGGGGACCCACGAGCAGTACTTC.

V and J are TRBV10-1 and TRBJ1-5; D gene ambiguous. V lost 0 bases to trimming and J lost 0 bases, with 6 bases between them. This CDR3 contains 15 residues. CDR1 is WNHNN and CDR2 is SYGVQD in the germline V gene (reference sequence). This CDR3 reads CASSESADSNQPQHF. As DNA, the CDR3 is TGCGCCAGCAGTGAGTCCGCGGATAGCAATCAGCCCCAGCATTTT.

The chain joins TRBV14 to TRBJ1-2, with D hard to call. The length of the CDR3 is 13 residues. Deletions cut 6 bases from V and 2 bases from J, with 10 bases between. Germline V gives CDR1 SGHDN, CDR2 FVKESK. CDR3 in DNA: TGTGCCAGCAGAAGGAAGGGAAACTATGGCTACACCTTC. Translated: CASRRKGNYGYTF.

The chain recombines TRBV5-6 with TRBJ2-7; 7 nucleotides line up with TRBD1. The germline gives CDR1 SGHDT, CDR2 YYEEEE. The CDR3 sequence is 14 residues long. V gave up 3 bases and J gave up 5 bases; unmatched junction bases: 8. CDR3 region: CASSWTGTVDEQYF. DNA of the CDR3: TGTGCCAGCAGCTGGACTGGGACAGTCGACGAGCAGTACTTC.

The rearrangement uses TRBV27 and TRBJ1-1; no reliable D call. CDR3 size: 14 residues. CDR1 and CDR2 from the germline V gene are MNHEY and SMNVEV (reference sequence). V was trimmed by 2 bases and J by 2 bases, leaving 9 bases between them. CDR3 DNA: TGTGCCAGCAGTTTAACGGGTGATAACACTGAAGCTTTCTTT. Its translation is CASSLTGDNTEAFF.

The chain is built from TRBV28 and TRBJ1-2; D may be TRBD1 (5 bases). Trimming removed 3 bases from V and 4 bases from J, with 18 bases in between. Germline assignment: CDR1 MDHEN and CDR2 SYDVKM. This CDR3 comprises 16 residues. The CDR3 spells CASSFGVVGRGYGYTF. In DNA form, the CDR3 reads TGTGCCAGCAGTTTTGGTGTGGTGGGACGAGGCTATGGCTACACCTTC.

The chain recombines TRBV6-5 with TRBJ1-1; 9 bases agree with TRBD1. The CDR3 consists of 15 residues. CDR1 is MNHEY and CDR2 is SVGAGI in the germline V gene. Unmatched junction bases numbered 8, after V lost 8 bases and J lost 1 base. The CDR3 sequence: CASSPNRGRNTEAFF. The DNA of the CDR3 is TGTGCCAGCTCTCCCAACAGGGGGCGGAACACTGAAGCTTTCTTT.

Only one count was recorded for this clone. The chain uses TRBV2 and TRBJ1-5; D remains unclear. The germline gives CDR1 SNHLY, CDR2 FYNNEI. CDR3 length equals 16 residues. Trimming removed 4 bases from V and 0 bases from J, with 13 bases in between. CDR3 residues: CASSVRAAASNQPQHF. The CDR3 DNA reads TGTGCCAGCAGTGTTCGAGCAGCCGCTAGCAATCAGCCCCAGCATTTT.

The rearrangement uses TRBV6-5 and TRBJ1-3; the D is unclear. The ends were cut back, 3 bases at V and 0 bases at J, with 6 bases in the middle. The CDR3 is 14 residues long. Germline V gene sequence: CDR1 MNHEY, CDR2 SVGAGI. As DNA, the CDR3 is TGTGCCAGCAGTTATTCTGTCTCTGGAAACACCATATATTTT. This encodes CASSYSVSGNTIYF.

The chain joins TRBV29-1 to TRBJ2-5, with D perhaps TRBD1 (6 bases). This CDR3 has 14 residues. Germline-derived CDR1 and CDR2 are SQVTM and ANQGSEA. Trimming pared 6 bases from V and 0 bases from J, leaving 14 bases between. The CDR3 loop is CSVGPWTDQETQYF. DNA for the CDR3: TGCAGCGTGGGCCCCTGGACAGACCAAGAGACCCAGTACTTC.

The chain carries TRBV28 and TRBJ2-7, with D perhaps TRBD1 (6 bases). The germline gives CDR1 MDHEN, CDR2 SYDVKM. Deletions cut 3 bases from V and 0 bases from J, with 15 bases between. The CDR3 consists of 16 residues. CDR3 sequence: CASSFVIGTYSYEQYF. For the CDR3, the DNA is TGTGCCAGCAGTTTTGTTATCGGGACATACTCCTACGAGCAGTACTTC.

The CDR3 DNA is TGTGCCAGCAGTGACACGTATGAGCAGTTCTTC. Its protein is CASSDTYEQFF. This chain joins TRBV2 and TRBJ2-1; D gene unclear. CDR3 size: 11 residues. Germline assignment: CDR1 SNHLY and CDR2 FYNNEI. Deletions cut 3 bases from V and 8 bases from J, with 5 bases between.

The genes are TRBV4-1 and TRBJ2-2; tentatively, D is TRBD1 (5 bases). CDR1 is MGHRA and CDR2 is YSYEKL in the germline V gene. CDR3 size: 13 residues. Between the trimmed V and J ends, which lost 1 base and 5 bases, there was a span of 5 bases. CDR3 nucleotide sequence: TGCGCCAGCAGCCAAGCAGGGACCGGGGAGCTGTTTTTT. Translated, it gives CASSQAGTGELFF.

The J gene is TRBJ2-3, the V gene TRBV15; 15 bases are a match to TRBD2. The germline CDR1 and CDR2 sequences are LNHNV and YYDKDF (reference sequence). The CDR3 has 20 amino acids. The V and J ends lost 1 base and 5 bases, in that order; junction bases with no gene match: 13. Here the CDR3 DNA reads TGTGCCACCAGCAGAGGGGGGACTAGCGGGAGGAAATCAAGGGTAGATACGCAGTATTTT. This gives the protein CATSRGGTSGRKSRVDTQYF.

This chain connects TRBV11-3 to TRBJ2-7; TRBD2 matches 9 bases. The junction had 3 bases not matched to a gene; V was cut back by 3 bases and J by 6 bases. Germline V CDR1 and CDR2: SGHNT, YENEEA. The CDR3 covers 13 residues. CDR3 protein: CASSFSGSREQYF. The CDR3 region has the DNA TGTGCCAGCAGCTTTAGCGGGAGTCGCGAGCAGTACTTC.

The chain uses TRBV7-9 and TRBJ2-1; 12 bases are shared with TRBD2. There are 16 residues in the CDR3. The V and J ends lost 0 bases and 6 bases, in that order; junction bases with no gene match: 3. Germline V gene sequence: CDR1 SEHNR, CDR2 FQNEAQ (reference sequence). The CDR3 sequence is CASSLAGTSGLNEQFF. DNA for the CDR3: TGTGCCAGCAGCTTAGCAGGGACTAGCGGGCTCAATGAGCAGTTCTTC.